What follows are 14 T cell receptor beta chains derived from one specimen sequenced in a study of PD-1 blockade in classical Hodgkin lymphoma (dated by TCRdb to the early 2020s). Library creation used the immunoSEQ multiplex PCR assay. Entries here come from immuneACCESS through TCRdb and include only in-frame sequences with V and J called. Some clones fail to appear in such tables; in the studies checked, an unresolved V gene covers under half of the shortfall, and the cause of the remainder is unknown. This sample holds more than 35,000 clones; 76% were observed only once. The ten biggest clones cover 15% to 20% of the sample. Taken with the paper, the label for time point translates to: cycle 2 day 1 (C2D1) of nivolumab. All trial patients had relapsed after autologous stem cell transplantation, with cohorts A, B and C differing in prior brentuximab vedotin exposure. Here the sequenced sample was peripheral blood mononuclear cells (PBMCs), taken before the second cycle of nivolumab. Receptors were obtained from a human donor with classical Hodgkin lymphoma.

The chain joins TRBV11-2 to TRBJ2-5; D unclear. From germline, CDR1 is SGHAT and CDR2 FQNNGV. This CDR3 has 14 residues. The germline V and J ends were trimmed by 1 base and 2 bases, with 8 bases remaining between them. DNA for the CDR3: TGTGCCAGCAGCTTAGGATCCCTACAAGAGACCCAGTACTTC. It translates to CASSLGSLQETQYF. The full variable domain, in which reference TRBV11-2 and TRBJ2-5 provide the parts outside the CDR3, is EAGVAQSPRYKIIEKRQSVAFWCNPISGHATLYWYQQILGQGPKLLIQFQNNGVVDDSQLPKDRFSAERLKGVDSTLKIQPAKLEDSAVYLCASSLGSLQETQYFGPGTRLLVL.

V gene TRBV7-2 combines with J gene TRBJ2-2; a weak D match, TRBD2 (7 bases). V shed 3 bases and J shed 5 bases, with 16 bases lying between them. The CDR3 covers 16 residues. Germline loops: CDR1 SGHTA, CDR2 FQGNSA. The CDR3 DNA follows: TGTGCCAGCAGCTTGACCCCAGGGGAGGGAACCGGGGAGCTGTTTTTT. It is translated as CASSLTPGEGTGELFF. Supplemented by reference TRBV7-2 and TRBJ2-2, the full variable domain reads GAGVSQSPSNKVTEKGKDVELRCDPISGHTALYWYRQSLGQGLEFLIYFQGNSAPDKSGLPSDRFSAERTGGSVSTLTIQRTQQEDSAVYLCASSLTPGEGTGELFFGEGSRLTVL.

A single count supports this clone. The DNA of the CDR3 is TGTGCCACCTTGACATCCGCGGGTGGAAACACCATATATTTT. It is translated as CATLTSAGGNTIYF. The genes are TRBV10-3 and TRBJ1-3; no reliable D call. The germline V gene has CDR1 ENHRY and CDR2 SYGVKD. Trimming shortened V by 10 bases and J by 3 bases, and 16 bases separated the two germline ends. CDR3 length equals 14 residues.

This clone was seen a few times. The chain uses TRBV5-6 and TRBJ1-6, with TRBD1 matching 8 bases. CDR1 and CDR2 from the germline V gene are SGHDT and YYEEEE. After removal of 0 bases from V and 10 bases from J, the junction contained 3 bases not matched to a gene. The CDR3 covers 14 residues. CDR3 sequence: CASSLGDRGSPLHF. The CDR3 DNA reads TGTGCCAGCAGCTTGGGAGACAGGGGATCACCCCTCCACTTT.

The rearrangement joins TRBV11-2 to TRBJ2-1; D possibly corresponds to TRBD1 (6 bases). CDR3 size: 12 residues. V was cut by 5 bases and J by 8 bases, with 10 bases left in between. The germline gives CDR1 SGHAT, CDR2 FQNNGV. The DNA of the CDR3 is TGTGCCAGCAGCCTTGGGGGCGATGAGCAGTTCTTC. This sequence encodes CASSLGGDEQFF.

The rearrangement links TRBV6-6 to TRBJ1-1; 7 bases fit TRBD1. CDR1 is MNHNY, CDR2 SVGAGI, per germline (reference sequence). V trimming: 6 bases; J trimming: 4 bases; junction bases outside the gene matches: 5. The CDR3 spans 13 residues. CDR3 DNA: TGTGCCAGCAGCCGGACAGGAGGCACTGAAGCTTTCTTT. Translating gives CASSRTGGTEAFF.

The chain recombines TRBV27 with TRBJ1-1; 9 nucleotides line up with TRBD1. The V gene's germline CDR1 is MNHEY and CDR2 SMNVEV (reference sequence). This CDR3 is 15 amino acids long. Trimming took 4 bases from V and 5 from J; bases not matched to a gene: 8. The CDR3 region has the DNA TGTGCCAGCAGTTCGATCGGGACAGGGAGGACTGAAGCTTTCTTT. This codes for CASSSIGTGRTEAFF.

The chain joins TRBV7-2 to TRBJ1-1; D is unresolved. The V end lost 1 base, the J end lost 8 bases, and 11 bases lay between the germline ends. The CDR3 contains 13 residues. CDR1 and CDR2 from the germline V gene are SGHTA and FQGNSA. CDR3 sequence reads: CASSLVLRAEAFF. The CDR3 nucleotides are TGTGCCAGCAGCTTAGTGCTGCGGGCAGAAGCTTTCTTT.

This rearrangement joins TRBV5-1 to TRBJ1-1, with 10 bases fitting TRBD1. Germline CDR1 SGHRS, CDR2 YFSETQ. Trimming removed 7 bases from V and 3 bases from J; junction bases left unmatched: 12. There are 16 residues in the CDR3. The DNA for the CDR3 is TGCGCCAGCCGAGACGGGACAGGGGCCATGCACACTGAAGCTTTCTTT. Its protein is CASRDGTGAMHTEAFF.

The J gene is TRBJ1-4, the V gene TRBV6-5; possibly TRBD1 for D (6 bases). CDR3 size: 14 residues. Germline CDR1 and CDR2: MNHEY and SVGAGI. The V gene lost 8 bases and the J gene lost 8 bases, with 18 bases spanning the gap. In DNA form, the CDR3 reads TGTGCCAGCGCTGCGTGGGGGCTTGGGGAAAAACTGTTTTTT. Protein: CASAAWGLGEKLFF.

The V call is TRBV7-9, the J call TRBJ1-4, with 7 bases aligning to TRBD1. V lost 6 bases to trimming and J lost 4 bases; unmatched junction nucleotides: 8. CDR3 length equals 15 residues. The germline V gene has CDR1 SEHNR and CDR2 FQNEAQ (reference sequence). CDR3 DNA sequence: TGTGCCAGCAGTTCCCCGGGACAGATTAATGAAAAACTGTTTTTT. Encoded protein: CASSSPGQINEKLFF.

V is TRBV10-3 and J is TRBJ1-5; D remains ambiguous. The ends were cut back, 2 bases at V and 5 bases at J, with 13 bases in the middle. This CDR3 has 15 amino acids. Germline V gene lookup returns CDR1 ENHRY and CDR2 SYGVKD. The CDR3 spells CAISEAPPPDQPQHF. The DNA for the CDR3 is TGTGCCATCAGTGAGGCGCCACCCCCCGATCAGCCCCAGCATTTT.

This clone was found a few times. Distinct nucleotide sequences in the sample also encode this CDR3. The chain couples TRBV6-5 to TRBJ2-3; perhaps TRBD2 as D (5 bases). This CDR3 comprises 13 residues. Trimming removed 7 bases at V and 0 bases at J, with 8 bases between. CDR1 is MNHEY and CDR2 is SVGAGI in the germline V gene. CDR3 DNA: TGTGCCAGCAAACGGGGAAGCACAGATACGCAGTATTTT. This sequence encodes CASKRGSTDTQYF.

The chain employs TRBV6-5 and TRBJ1-2; 8 positions match TRBD1. The J segment lost 2 bases and the V segment lost 6 bases, leaving 5 bases of the junction unmatched. The CDR3 is made up of 14 amino acids. The germline V gene has CDR1 MNHEY and CDR2 SVGAGI. CDR3 sequence: CASSEGQGNYGYTF. CDR3 sequence (DNA): TGTGCCAGCAGCGAAGGACAGGGAAACTATGGCTACACCTTC.